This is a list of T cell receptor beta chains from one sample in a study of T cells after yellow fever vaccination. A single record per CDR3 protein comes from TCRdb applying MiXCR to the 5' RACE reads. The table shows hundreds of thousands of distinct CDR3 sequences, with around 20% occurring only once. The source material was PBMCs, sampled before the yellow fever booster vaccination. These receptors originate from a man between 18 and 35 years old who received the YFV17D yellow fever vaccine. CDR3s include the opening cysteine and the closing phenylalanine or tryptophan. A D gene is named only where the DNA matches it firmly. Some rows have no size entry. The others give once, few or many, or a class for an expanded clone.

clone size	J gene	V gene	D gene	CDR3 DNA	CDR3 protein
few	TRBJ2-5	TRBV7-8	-	TGTGCCAGCAGCCCCGCCAGGGGGGCCAATTGGGAGACCCAGTACTTC	CASSPARGANWETQYF
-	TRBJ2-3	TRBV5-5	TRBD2	TGTGCCAGCAACGCGGGACTAGCGGACACAGATACGCAGTATTTT	CASNAGLADTDTQYF
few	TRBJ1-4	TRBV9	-	TGTGCCAGCAGCGTTGAGCCAACTAATGAAAAACTGTTTTTT	CASSVEPTNEKLFF
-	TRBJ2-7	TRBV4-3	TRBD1	TGCGCCAGCAGCCAAGATGGGGGGACAGGGCGAGAGCAGTACTTC	CASSQDGGTGREQYF
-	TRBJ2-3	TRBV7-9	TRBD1	TGTGCCAGCATCCTTGACAGGGCCACAGATACGCAGTATTTT	CASILDRATDTQYF
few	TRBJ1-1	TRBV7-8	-	TGTGCCAGCAGCCTCGGATACGACCTTGAAGCTTTCTTT	CASSLGYDLEAFF
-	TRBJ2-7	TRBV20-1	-	TGCAGTGCGCCCCACCCCGGGTCTGTATACGAGCAGTACTTC	CSAPHPGSVYEQYF
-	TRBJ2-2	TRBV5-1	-	TGCGCCAGCAGGATAGTGGCTAACACCGGGGAGCTGTTTTTT	CASRIVANTGELFF
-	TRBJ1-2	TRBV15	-	TGTGCCACCAGCAGAGATCTCAGCTGGGGGTACGATGGCTACACCTTC	CATSRDLSWGYDGYTF
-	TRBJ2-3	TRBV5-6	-	TGTGCCAGCAGCTTGAGAGCAGGGTCGTACACAGATACGCAGTATTTT	CASSLRAGSYTDTQYF
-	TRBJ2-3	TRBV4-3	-	TGCGCCAGCAGCCTGGACGGGGTGGGCACAGATACGCAGTATTTT	CASSLDGVGTDTQYF
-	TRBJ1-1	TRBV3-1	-	TGTGCCAGCAGCGGACCGGGCTTTATCACTGAAGCTTTCTTT	CASSGPGFITEAFF
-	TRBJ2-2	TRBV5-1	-	TGCGCCAGTGCATATACAGGGGAGGCCGGGGAGCTGTTTTTT	CASAYTGEAGELFF
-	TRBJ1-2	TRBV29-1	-	TGCAGCGTTGATAGCCAGGGGAGTTTTTACGGCTACACCTTC	CSVDSQGSFYGYTF
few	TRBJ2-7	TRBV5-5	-	TGTGCCAGCAGCTTGGCAACGTCTGACGAGCAGTACTTC	CASSLATSDEQYF
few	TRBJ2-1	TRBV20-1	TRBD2	TGCAGTGCTCCCCAGACTAGCGGGGGGTTCAATGAGCAGTTCTTC	CSAPQTSGGFNEQFF
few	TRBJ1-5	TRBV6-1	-	TGTGCCAGCAGAGATGCGGGACGGGCAAATCAGCCCCAGCATTTT	CASRDAGRANQPQHF
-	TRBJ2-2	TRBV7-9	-	TGTGCCAGCAGCTCCCGGATCGGGGAGCTGTTTTTT	CASSSRIGELFF
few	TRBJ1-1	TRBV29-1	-	TGCAGCGTTGACAGGGATGGCACTGAAGCTTTCTTT	CSVDRDGTEAFF
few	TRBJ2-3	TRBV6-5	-	TGTGCCAGCAGCCGAATCCTAGCAGATACGCAGTATTTT	CASSRILADTQYF
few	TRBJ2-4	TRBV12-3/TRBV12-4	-	TGTGCCAGCACCTCCCTGGGGGGAAGCATTCAGTACTTC	CASTSLGGSIQYF
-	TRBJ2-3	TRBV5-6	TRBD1	TGTGCCAGCAGCCATCCGGACAGGGACTTAGCGGATACGCAGTATTTT	CASSHPDRDLADTQYF
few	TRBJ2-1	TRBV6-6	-	TGTGCCAGCAGTTACTCTCGGTCCCATGAGCAGTTCTTC	CASSYSRSHEQFF
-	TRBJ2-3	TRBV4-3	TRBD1	TGCGCCAGCAGCCCCGACAGGGTTCCCACAGATACGCAGTATTTT	CASSPDRVPTDTQYF
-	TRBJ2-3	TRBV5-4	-	TGTGCCAGCAGCTCCTACGGGGACTCTCCCACAGATACGCAGTATTTT	CASSSYGDSPTDTQYF
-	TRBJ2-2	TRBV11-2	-	TGTGCCAGCAGGAAAGTATCAGGGCTCACCGGGGAGCTGTTTTTT	CASRKVSGLTGELFF
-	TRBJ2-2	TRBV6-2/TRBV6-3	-	TGTGCCAGCAGTTACCCGTCTGCGGCAGGTGAAAACACCGGGGAGCTGTTTTTT	CASSYPSAAGENTGELFF
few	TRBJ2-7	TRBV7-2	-	TGTGCCAGCAGCTTAGCGAACCTCTACCCCGACGAGCAGTACTTC	CASSLANLYPDEQYF
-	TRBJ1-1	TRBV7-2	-	TGTGCCAGCAGTCGTCTTTTAGGGGCCGCTTTCTTT	CASSRLLGAAFF
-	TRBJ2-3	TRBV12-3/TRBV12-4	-	TGTGCCAGCAGCCCTGGGGCCTTCGGTACGCAGTATTTT	CASSPGAFGTQYF
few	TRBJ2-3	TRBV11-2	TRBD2	TGTGCCAGCAGCACGTTAGCGGGGGGGATTACAGATACGCAGTATTTT	CASSTLAGGITDTQYF
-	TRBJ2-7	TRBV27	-	TGTGCCAGCAGTTTATCGGTAGGGTTCCACTACGAGCAGTACTTC	CASSLSVGFHYEQYF
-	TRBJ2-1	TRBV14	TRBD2	TGTGCCAGCAGTCGAGGAGCGGGGGGCCGCCTCGAGCAGTTCTTC	CASSRGAGGRLEQFF
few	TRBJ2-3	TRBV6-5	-	TGTGCCAGCAGTTACTCGCATTTCTCGGATACGCAGTATTTT	CASSYSHFSDTQYF
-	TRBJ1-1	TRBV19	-	TGTGCCAGTGCGAGCCCGGCTCAAGCTTTCTTT	CASASPAQAFF
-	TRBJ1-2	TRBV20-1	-	TGCAGTGCTAGAGAGGGCAGTTCTAACTATGGCTACACCTTC	CSAREGSSNYGYTF
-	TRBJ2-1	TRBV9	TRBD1	TGTGCCAGCAGCTTGGAGACAGGGCCCTACAATGAGCAGTTCTTC	CASSLETGPYNEQFF
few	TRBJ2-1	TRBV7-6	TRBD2	TGTGCCAGCTCTCTAGCGGGGTCATTGGAGCAGTTCTTC	CASSLAGSLEQFF
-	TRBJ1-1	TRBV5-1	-	TGCGCCAGCAGCTCATTAAGCTCGAACACTGAAGCTTTCTTT	CASSSLSSNTEAFF
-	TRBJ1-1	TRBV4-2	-	TGTGCCAGCAGCCAGGCGGGGGTGAACACTGAAGCTTTCTTT	CASSQAGVNTEAFF
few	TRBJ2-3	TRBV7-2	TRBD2	TGTGCCAGCAGCCAGTTAGCGGGGCCTTGGGATACGCAGTATTTT	CASSQLAGPWDTQYF
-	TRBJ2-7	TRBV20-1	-	TGCAGTGCAAGAAACTGGAACTCCTACGAGCAGTACTTC	CSARNWNSYEQYF
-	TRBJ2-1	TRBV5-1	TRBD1	TGCGCCAGCAGCTTGGGGGGACAGGGGGCCGCCTACAATGAGCAGTTCTTC	CASSLGGQGAAYNEQFF
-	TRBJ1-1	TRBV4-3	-	TGCGCCAGCAGCCAAGATAGGGACGACGAAGCTTTCTTT	CASSQDRDDEAFF
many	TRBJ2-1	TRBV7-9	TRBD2	TGTGCCAGCAGCTTATGGCTAGCGGGGTTCTACAATGAGCAGTTCTTC	CASSLWLAGFYNEQFF
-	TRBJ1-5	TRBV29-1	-	TGCAGCGCTGGACAAATCAATCAGCCCCAGCATTTT	CSAGQINQPQHF
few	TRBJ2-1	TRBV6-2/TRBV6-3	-	TGTGCCAGCAGTTACTCGTACTACAATGAGCAGTTCTTC	CASSYSYYNEQFF
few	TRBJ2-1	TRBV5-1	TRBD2	TGCGCCAGTCGGACTAGCGGGGGTAGCTCCTACAATGAGCAGTTCTTC	CASRTSGGSSYNEQFF
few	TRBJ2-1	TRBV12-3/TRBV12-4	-	TGTGCCAGCAGACAGCTGGGGGGCCTTTCCAATGAGCAGTTCTTC	CASRQLGGLSNEQFF
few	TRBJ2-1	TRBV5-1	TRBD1	TGCGCCAGCAGCTTGACAGGGGTCCCCTACAATGAGCAGTTCTTC	CASSLTGVPYNEQFF
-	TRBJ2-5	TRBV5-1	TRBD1	TGCGCCAGCAGCCCGGAGGACAGGTGGGAGACCCAGTACTTC	CASSPEDRWETQYF
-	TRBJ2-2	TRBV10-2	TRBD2	TGCGCCAGCTCCGGGACTAGCGGGGGGGCCTCCGGGGAGCTGTTTTTT	CASSGTSGGASGELFF
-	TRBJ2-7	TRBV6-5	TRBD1	TGTGCCAGCAGTTCATTCGGACAGGGCTACGAGCAGTACTTC	CASSSFGQGYEQYF
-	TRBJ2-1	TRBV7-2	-	TGTGCCAGCAGCTGGCCTGACCTGAGCTCCTACAATGAGCAGTTCTTC	CASSWPDLSSYNEQFF
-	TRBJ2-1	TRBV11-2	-	TGTGCCAGCAGCCCCTCAGAGGAGAGTGAGCAGTTCTTC	CASSPSEESEQFF